What follows are 20 T cell receptor beta chains derived from one specimen sequenced in a study of cytomegalovirus exposure and HLA in healthy donors. Both 60 Vbeta primers and 13 Jbeta primers went into the PCR. Using immunoSEQ multiplex PCR, the repertoire was profiled, and TCRdb retains in-frame clones only, with some absent. The data hold a few hundred thousand clones, with approximately 81% observed a single time. Material: PBMCs. The receptors come from a woman aged 55-75 years in good health and CMV-seropositive.

The sample holds a few counts of this clone. CDR3 nucleotide sequence: TGTGCCATCAGATCCCAGGGATACACCGGGGAGCTGTTTTTT. It encodes CAIRSQGYTGELFF. This sequence joins TRBV10-3 and TRBJ2-2; D is perhaps TRBD1 (5 bases). V shed 6 bases and J shed 3 bases, with 11 bases lying between them. Germline values: CDR1 ENHRY, CDR2 SYGVKD. This CDR3 is 14 amino acids long.

This clone was counted between two and nine times. This CDR3 is also generated by other DNA sequences in the sample. This CDR3 is CSVGGRFYGYTF. CDR3 sequence (DNA): TGCAGCGTCGGGGGGCGTTTCTATGGCTACACCTTC. V gene TRBV29-1 combines with J gene TRBJ1-2, with D possibly TRBD1 on 6 matching bases. The CDR3 length is 12 residues. Germline-derived CDR1 and CDR2 are SQVTM and ANQGSEA. The V end was cut by 6 bases, the J end by 4 bases, with 12 bases between.

Only a few counts were recorded for this clone. The chain links TRBV5-3 to TRBJ1-3; tentatively, D is TRBD1 (6 bases). TRBV5-3 carries the ORF label, with uncertain function. The CDR3 totals 13 residues. V dropped 5 bases and J dropped 2 bases, with 8 bases sitting between them. CDR3 sequence reads: CARRGQPGNTIYF. CDR3 coding DNA: TGTGCCAGAAGAGGACAGCCTGGAAACACCATATATTTT.

V usage is TRBV7-9 and J usage is TRBJ1-2; TRBD1 matches 7 bases. The CDR3 spans 16 residues. Per germline, CDR1 SEHNR and CDR2 FQNEAQ (reference sequence). The V segment lost 5 bases and the J segment 4 bases; nucleotides outside the gene matches: 13. In DNA form, the CDR3 reads TGTGCCAGCAGCCCTTGGCAAGGGGGCGTTTCCTATGGCTACACCTTC. This codes for CASSPWQGGVSYGYTF.

This rearrangement joins TRBV9 to TRBJ1-2; maybe TRBD1 (5 bases). Trimming stripped 0 bases from V and 5 bases from J, with 11 bases between. Germline CDR1 SGDLS, CDR2 YYNGEE. This CDR3 contains 14 residues. The DNA for the CDR3 is TGTGCCAGCAGCGTAGAGGCAGGGAGGTATGGCTACACCTTC. Its translation: CASSVEAGRYGYTF.

The chain has TRBV30 and TRBJ1-6; 7 bases are shared with TRBD1. The CDR3 covers 14 residues. V trimming: 2 bases; J trimming: 10 bases; junction bases outside the gene matches: 8. The germline V gene encodes CDR1 GTSNPN and CDR2 SVGIG (reference sequence). CDR3 nucleotides: TGTGCCTGGAGTTTGGGACAGTCAAGCTCACCCCTCCACTTT. Amino acid sequence: CAWSLGQSSSPLHF.

This clone was recorded a few times. The chain uses TRBV5-6 and TRBJ1-2, with D unclear. V lost 0 bases, J lost 6 bases, and 3 bases lay in between. CDR3 length: 11 residues. CDR1 and CDR2 (germline): SGHDT, YYEEEE. CDR3 sequence: CASSLVDGYTF. The CDR3 DNA is TGTGCCAGCAGCTTGGTAGATGGCTACACCTTC.

This clone was seen a few times. CDR3: CASSRGQVPNQPQHF. The CDR3, as DNA: TGTGCCAGCAGCCGAGGACAGGTCCCCAATCAGCCCCAGCATTTT. The rearrangement joins TRBV5-6 to TRBJ1-5; 7 bases agree with TRBD1. Germline V CDR1 and CDR2: SGHDT, YYEEEE. Trimming removed 4 bases from V and 3 bases from J; junction bases left unmatched: 7. The CDR3 covers 15 residues.

The chain recombines TRBV7-8 with TRBJ2-7; D is perhaps TRBD2 (6 bases). Germline assignment: CDR1 SGHVS and CDR2 FQNEAQ. The CDR3 sequence is 14 residues long. Trimming cost V 5 bases and J 2 bases, with 13 bases left between them. The CDR3 region has the DNA TGTGCCAGCAGCCCTCGGTGGAGGGCCTACGAGCAGTACTTC. It is translated as CASSPRWRAYEQYF. The whole variable domain, remainder taken from reference TRBV7-8 and TRBJ2-7, is GAGVSQSPRYKVAKRGQDVALRCDPISGHVSLFWYQQALGQGPEFLTYFQNEAQLDKSGLPSDRFFAERPEGSVSTLKIQRTQQEDSAVYLCASSPRWRAYEQYFGPGTRLTVT.

The rearrangement uses TRBV29-1 and TRBJ2-2, with TRBD1 identical over 7 bases. Germline lookup yields CDR1 SQVTM and CDR2 ANQGSEA. CDR3 length equals 13 residues. V lost 4 bases and J lost 4; bases outside the gene matches: 3. As DNA, the CDR3 is TGCAGCGTTGGGTCAGGGGGCACCGGGGAGCTGTTTTTT. It specifies CSVGSGGTGELFF.

The genes are TRBV5-1 and TRBJ2-5; 7 nucleotides agree with TRBD1. Germline CDR1 SGHRS, CDR2 YFSETQ. V trimming: 6 bases; J trimming: 5 bases; junction bases outside the gene matches: 10. This CDR3 contains 14 residues. CDR3 in DNA: TGCGCCAGCAACCCGGACAGGTTATACGAGACCCAGTACTTC. Protein: CASNPDRLYETQYF.

This clone was seen once. The chain carries TRBV14 and TRBJ2-5; 7 bases map to TRBD1. This CDR3 is built from 14 residues. CDR1 and CDR2 from the germline V gene are SGHDN and FVKESK. Trimming cost V 4 bases and J 4 bases; bases outside gene matches: 6. CDR3 protein: CASSRGDSPETQYF. Written as DNA, the CDR3 is TGTGCCAGCAGCCGAGGGGACAGTCCAGAGACCCAGTACTTC.

CDR3 nucleotides: TGTGCCAGCAGTAGGGACAGGGTAATTACCGGGGAGCTGTTTTTT. Translating gives CASSRDRVITGELFF. The chain is built from TRBV28 and TRBJ2-2; 9 bases align to TRBD1. V shed 5 bases and J 5 bases; nucleotides not matched to a gene: 6. The CDR3 runs to 15 residues. Per the germline V gene, CDR1 is MDHEN and CDR2 is SYDVKM.

The V gene is TRBV6-6, the J gene TRBJ2-7; 9 nucleotides align to TRBD2. The germline V gene has CDR1 MNHNY and CDR2 SVGAGI (reference sequence). Germline trimming cut 3 bases from V and 2 bases from J; bases unmatched to any gene: 5. The CDR3 contains 15 residues. The CDR3 DNA reads as TGTGCCAGCAGTTATCAGGTAGCGGGAGCCTACGAGCAGTACTTC. The encoded protein is CASSYQVAGAYEQYF.

The J gene is TRBJ1-1, the V gene TRBV7-2, with D possibly being TRBD1 (6 bases). CDR1 is SGHTA, CDR2 FQGNSA, per germline. The CDR3 totals 14 residues. The ends were cut back, 5 bases at V and 4 bases at J, with 14 bases in the middle. CDR3 in amino acids: CASSQRQAGTEAFF. The DNA for the CDR3 is TGTGCCAGCAGCCAACGACAGGCGGGCACTGAAGCTTTCTTT. Drawing the rest from reference TRBV7-2 and TRBJ1-1, the complete variable domain is GAGVSQSPSNKVTEKGKDVELRCDPISGHTALYWYRQSLGQGLEFLIYFQGNSAPDKSGLPSDRFSAERTGGSVSTLTIQRTQQEDSAVYLCASSQRQAGTEAFFGQGTRLTVV.

CDR3 in amino acids: CASSYGTGLEAFF. The CDR3 region has the DNA TGTGCCAGCAGCTACGGGACAGGCCTAGAAGCTTTCTTT. The chain uses TRBV11-2 and TRBJ1-1; TRBD1 agrees at 8 bases. This CDR3 has 13 amino acids. The trim removed 4 bases at V and 8 bases at J, leaving 6 bases unmatched. Germline V gene sequence: CDR1 SGHAT, CDR2 FQNNGV.

J is TRBJ2-1 and V is TRBV27; TRBD2 agrees at 15 bases. V trimming: 5 bases; J trimming: 1 base; junction bases outside the gene matches: 9. This CDR3 is 19 amino acids long. Per the germline V gene, CDR1 is MNHEY and CDR2 is SMNVEV (reference sequence). This chain's CDR3 is CASSPRTSGRDTSYNEQFF. The CDR3 nucleotides read TGTGCCAGCAGTCCCCGGACTAGCGGGAGGGATACATCCTACAATGAGCAGTTCTTC.

The table lists this clone with a few counts. The gene calls are TRBV6-5 and TRBJ1-5; TRBD1 is a possible D gene (6 bases). Trimming removed 0 bases at V and 7 bases at J, with 7 bases between. Germline assignment: CDR1 MNHEY and CDR2 SVGAGI. The CDR3 is 13 residues long. The CDR3 reads CASSYSGAQPQHF. In DNA form, the CDR3 reads TGTGCCAGCAGTTACTCGGGGGCCCAGCCCCAGCATTTT.

The rearrangement joins TRBV5-1 to TRBJ1-2; a weak D match, TRBD1 (5 bases). In germline, CDR1 is SGHRS, CDR2 YFSETQ. The ends were cut back, 4 bases at V and 4 bases at J, with 17 bases in the middle. CDR3 size: 15 residues. For the CDR3, the DNA is TGCGCCAGCAGCCCGGGAGGTACAGGAGTCTATGGCTACACCTTC. Amino acid sequence: CASSPGGTGVYGYTF. Filled out from reference TRBV5-1 and TRBJ1-2, the complete variable domain reads KAGVTQTPRYLIKTRGQQVTLSCSPISGHRSVSWYQQTPGQGLQFLFEYFSETQRNKGNFPGRFSGRQFSNSRSEMNVSTLELGDSALYLCASSPGGTGVYGYTFGSGTRLTVV.

As concerns this clone: At one end, the junction sequence differs from germline, possibly due to a read error. The chain couples TRBV27 to TRBJ1-1, with D uncertain. Germline CDR1 reads MNHEY; CDR2 reads SMNVEV (reference sequence). The CDR3 length is 15 residues. Here the CDR3 DNA reads TGTGCCAGCAGTCCATCACTTAGGGCAAGGACTGAAGCCTTCTTT. This translates into CASSPSLRARTEAFF.